The rows below give T cell receptor beta chains drawn from one sample of a study of PD-1 blockade in classical Hodgkin lymphoma. Sequencing used immunoSEQ multiplex PCR; TCRdb keeps in-frame clones, though not all of them. Of 6,000 to 8,000 clones in the sample, about 77% are singletons; the top ten hold around 30%. The starting material was CD8+ T cells from blood, obtained before the fourth cycle of nivolumab. The receptors were gathered from a human donor with classical Hodgkin lymphoma. Both conserved end residues are part of each CDR3. Fields, in order: CDR3 protein, CDR3 DNA, clone size, J gene, V gene, D gene. The D gene is left open where the match is weak. The size entry is marked missing in some rows and otherwise reads once, few, many or a size class.

CASSLSGRPYGYTF	TGTGCCAGCAGTTTATCGGGGCGGCCCTATGGCTACACCTTC	.	TRBJ1-2	TRBV27	.
CASSLGQGHYNEKLFF	TGTGCCAGCAGCTTAGGACAGGGGCACTATAATGAAAAACTGTTTTTT	.	TRBJ1-4	TRBV7-9	TRBD1
CASRRNTEAFF	TGTGCCAGCAGACGGAACACTGAAGCTTTCTTT	.	TRBJ1-1	TRBV6-5	.
CSETSGRALKPSTDTQYF	TGCAGCGAGACTAGCGGGAGGGCCCTTAAGCCTAGCACAGATACGCAGTATTTT	.	TRBJ2-3	TRBV29-1	TRBD2
CASSEPPPGVAGGLADTQYF	TGTGCCAGCAGTGAACCGCCCCCCGGAGTGGCGGGAGGATTGGCAGATACGCAGTATTTT	.	TRBJ2-3	TRBV2	TRBD2
CSVENPVKGAKPYEQYF	TGCAGCGTTGAAAACCCGGTCAAGGGGGCTAAACCCTACGAGCAGTACTTC	.	TRBJ2-7	TRBV29-1	TRBD1
CASSQEIGTGIFPYGYTF	TGCGCCAGCAGCCAAGAAATCGGGACAGGGATCTTCCCCTATGGCTACACCTTC	.	TRBJ1-2	TRBV4-3	TRBD1
CASSLRPGRRSGVDQPQHF	TGTGCCAGCAGTTTACGCCCCGGGAGGAGATCAGGGGTGGATCAGCCCCAGCATTTT	.	TRBJ1-5	TRBV28	.
CASSASPGGTGELFF	TGTGCCAGCAGCGCCAGCCCCGGGGGAACCGGGGAGCTGTTTTTT	few	TRBJ2-2	TRBV9	.
CASSYMGQGGYEQYF	TGTGCCAGCAGTTACATGGGACAGGGAGGATACGAGCAGTACTTC	.	TRBJ2-7	TRBV6-5	TRBD1
CASSPTPQAPYGYTF	TGTGCCAGCAGCCCGACCCCCCAGGCCCCCTATGGCTACACCTTC	few	TRBJ1-2	TRBV28	.
CASSSHSGAYEQYF	TGTGCCAGCAGCTCCCATAGTGGGGCCTACGAGCAGTACTTC	medium-sized	TRBJ2-7	TRBV9	.
CASSLMAVGGDSVPRTQHF	TGTGCCAGCAGCTTAATGGCAGTCGGTGGGGACAGCGTCCCGCGAACCCAGCATTTT	.	TRBJ1-5	TRBV7-3	TRBD1
CASSYVEAFF	TGTGCCAGCAGTTATGTAGAAGCTTTCTTT	.	TRBJ1-1	TRBV6-6	.
CASSLDVSYEQYF	TGCGCCAGCAGCTTGGACGTTTCCTACGAGCAGTACTTC	.	TRBJ2-7	TRBV5-1	.
CASSLGTGRDTEAFF	TGTGCCAGCAGCTTGGGGACAGGGAGGGACACTGAAGCTTTCTTT	.	TRBJ1-1	TRBV7-9	TRBD1
CASSSPTALGSSYNSPLHF	TGTGCCAGCAGCTCACCCACAGCCTTAGGAAGCTCCTATAATTCACCCCTCCACTTT	few	TRBJ1-6	TRBV7-9	.